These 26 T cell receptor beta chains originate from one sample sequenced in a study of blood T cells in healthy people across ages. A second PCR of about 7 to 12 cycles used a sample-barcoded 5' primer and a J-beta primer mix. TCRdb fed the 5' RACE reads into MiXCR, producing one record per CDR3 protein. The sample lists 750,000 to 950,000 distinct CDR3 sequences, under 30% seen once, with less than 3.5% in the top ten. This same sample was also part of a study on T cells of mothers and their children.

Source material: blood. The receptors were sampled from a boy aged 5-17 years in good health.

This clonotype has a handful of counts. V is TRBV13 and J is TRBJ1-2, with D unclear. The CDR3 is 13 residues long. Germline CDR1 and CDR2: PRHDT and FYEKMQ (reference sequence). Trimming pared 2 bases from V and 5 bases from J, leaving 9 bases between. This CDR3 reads CASSLNRVYGYTF. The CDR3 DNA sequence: TGTGCCAGCAGCTTAAATAGGGTATATGGCTACACCTTC.

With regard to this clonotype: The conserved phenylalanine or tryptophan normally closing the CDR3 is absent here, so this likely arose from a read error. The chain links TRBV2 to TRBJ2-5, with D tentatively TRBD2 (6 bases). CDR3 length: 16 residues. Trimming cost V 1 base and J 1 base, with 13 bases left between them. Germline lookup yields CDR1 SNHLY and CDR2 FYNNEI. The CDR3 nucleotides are TGTGCCAGCAGTGAAGGGAGGGAGTGGGGCCAAGAGACCCAGTACTCC. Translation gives CASSEGREWGQETQYS.

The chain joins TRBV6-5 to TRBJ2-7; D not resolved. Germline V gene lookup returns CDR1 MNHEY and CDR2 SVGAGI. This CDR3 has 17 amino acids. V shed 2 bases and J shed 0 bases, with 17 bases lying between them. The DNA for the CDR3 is TGTGCCAGCAGTTACGGTGGGTGGGCAGGCAGCTCCTACGAGCAGTACTTC. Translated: CASSYGGWAGSSYEQYF.

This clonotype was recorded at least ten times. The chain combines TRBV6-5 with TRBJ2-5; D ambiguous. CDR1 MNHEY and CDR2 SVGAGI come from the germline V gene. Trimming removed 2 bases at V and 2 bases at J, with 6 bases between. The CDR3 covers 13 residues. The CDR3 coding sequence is TGTGCCAGCAGTTACGGGCAACAAGAGACCCAGTACTTC. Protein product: CASSYGQQETQYF.

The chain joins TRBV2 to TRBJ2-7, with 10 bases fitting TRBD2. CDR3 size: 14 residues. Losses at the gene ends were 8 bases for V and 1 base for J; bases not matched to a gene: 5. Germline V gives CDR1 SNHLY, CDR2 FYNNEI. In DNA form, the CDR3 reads TGTGCCAGCGGGCTAGCGGGGGTTTCCTACGAGCAGTACTTC. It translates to CASGLAGVSYEQYF.

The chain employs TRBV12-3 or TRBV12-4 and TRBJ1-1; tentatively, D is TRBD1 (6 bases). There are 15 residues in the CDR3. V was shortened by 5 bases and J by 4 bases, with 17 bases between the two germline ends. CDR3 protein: CASSRQVVRGTEAFF. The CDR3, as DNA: TGTGCCAGCAGTCGACAGGTTGTGCGTGGCACTGAAGCTTTCTTT.

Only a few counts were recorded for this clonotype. The CDR3 reads CASTTGFKELFF. The CDR3 DNA sequence: TGTGCCAGCACCACGGGTTTTAAGGAGCTGTTTTTT. The V and J genes are TRBV12-3 or TRBV12-4 and TRBJ2-2; D gene unclear. This CDR3 is built from 12 residues. The germline V and J ends were trimmed by 7 bases and 10 bases, with 13 bases remaining between them.

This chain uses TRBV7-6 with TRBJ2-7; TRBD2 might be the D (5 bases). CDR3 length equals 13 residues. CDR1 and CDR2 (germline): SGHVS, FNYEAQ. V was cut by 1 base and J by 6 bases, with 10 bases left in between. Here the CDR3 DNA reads TGTGCCAGCAGCTTAGACGGGGTTGGCGAGCAGTACTTC. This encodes CASSLDGVGEQYF.

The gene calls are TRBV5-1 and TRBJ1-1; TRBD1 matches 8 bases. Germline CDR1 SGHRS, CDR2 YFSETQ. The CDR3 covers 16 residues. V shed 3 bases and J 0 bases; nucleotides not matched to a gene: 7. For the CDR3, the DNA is TGCGCCAGCAGCTCCCGGACAGGGACCATGAACACTGAAGCTTTCTTT. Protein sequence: CASSSRTGTMNTEAFF.

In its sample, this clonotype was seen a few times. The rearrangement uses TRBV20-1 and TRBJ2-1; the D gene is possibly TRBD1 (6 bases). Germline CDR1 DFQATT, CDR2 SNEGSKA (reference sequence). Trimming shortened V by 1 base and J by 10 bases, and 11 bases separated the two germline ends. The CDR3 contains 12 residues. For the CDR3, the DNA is TGCAGTGCTAGAGCTACCGGGACAGAGCAGTTCTTC. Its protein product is CSARATGTEQFF.

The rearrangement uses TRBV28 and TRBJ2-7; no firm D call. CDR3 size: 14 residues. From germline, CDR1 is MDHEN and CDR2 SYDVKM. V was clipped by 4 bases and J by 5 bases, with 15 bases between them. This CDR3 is CASSSALDPNEQYF. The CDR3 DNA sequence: TGTGCCAGCAGTTCCGCCCTCGATCCGAACGAGCAGTACTTC.

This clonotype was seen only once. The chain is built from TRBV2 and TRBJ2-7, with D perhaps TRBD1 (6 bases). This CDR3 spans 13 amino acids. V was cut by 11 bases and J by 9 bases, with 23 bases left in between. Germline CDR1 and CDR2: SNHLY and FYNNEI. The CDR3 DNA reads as TGTGCCTCGGAGAGGACTCCTAGAGGGGGGCAGTACTTC. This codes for CASERTPRGGQYF.

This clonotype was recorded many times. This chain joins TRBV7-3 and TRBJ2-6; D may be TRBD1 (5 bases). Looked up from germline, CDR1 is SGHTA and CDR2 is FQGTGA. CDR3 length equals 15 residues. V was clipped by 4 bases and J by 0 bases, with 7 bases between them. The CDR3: CASSSDSSGANVLTF. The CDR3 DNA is TGTGCCAGCAGCTCTGACAGCTCTGGGGCCAACGTCCTGACTTTC.

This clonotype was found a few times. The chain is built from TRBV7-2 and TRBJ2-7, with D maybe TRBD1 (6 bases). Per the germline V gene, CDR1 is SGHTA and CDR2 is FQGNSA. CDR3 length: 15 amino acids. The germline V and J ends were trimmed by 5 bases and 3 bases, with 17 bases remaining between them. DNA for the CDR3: TGTGCCAGCAGCCAGGGGACGGCTACTTACTACGAGCAGTACTTC. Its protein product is CASSQGTATYYEQYF.

In DNA form, the CDR3 reads TGTGCCAGCAGCTTAGCGTCACTAGCGATCGGGGAGCTGTTTTTT. The encoded protein is CASSLASLAIGELFF. This rearrangement joins TRBV7-9 to TRBJ2-2; TRBD2 matches at 7 bases. Looked up from germline, CDR1 is SEHNR and CDR2 is FQNEAQ (reference sequence). This CDR3 is built from 15 residues. V lost 0 bases, J lost 7 bases, and 5 bases stayed unmatched.

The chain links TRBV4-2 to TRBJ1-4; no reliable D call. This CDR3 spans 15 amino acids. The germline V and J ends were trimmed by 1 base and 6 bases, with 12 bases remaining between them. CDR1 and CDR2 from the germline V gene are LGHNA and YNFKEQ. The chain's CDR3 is CASSQGRALDEKLFF. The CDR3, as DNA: TGTGCCAGCAGCCAAGGACGGGCATTGGATGAAAAACTGTTTTTT.

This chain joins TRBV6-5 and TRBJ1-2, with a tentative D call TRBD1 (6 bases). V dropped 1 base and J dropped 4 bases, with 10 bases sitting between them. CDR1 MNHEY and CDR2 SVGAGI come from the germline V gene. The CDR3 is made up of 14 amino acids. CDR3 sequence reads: CASSYYRDSYGYTF. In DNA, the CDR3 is TGTGCCAGCAGTTACTACAGGGACTCCTATGGCTACACCTTC.

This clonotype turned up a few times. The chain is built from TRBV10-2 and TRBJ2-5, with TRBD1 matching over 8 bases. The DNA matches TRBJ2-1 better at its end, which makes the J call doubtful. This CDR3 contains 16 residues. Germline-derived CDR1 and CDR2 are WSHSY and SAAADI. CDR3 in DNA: TGCGCCAGCAGTGAGTCGAGCGCGACAGGGGCGGATGAGCAGTTCTTC. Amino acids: CASSESSATGADEQFF.

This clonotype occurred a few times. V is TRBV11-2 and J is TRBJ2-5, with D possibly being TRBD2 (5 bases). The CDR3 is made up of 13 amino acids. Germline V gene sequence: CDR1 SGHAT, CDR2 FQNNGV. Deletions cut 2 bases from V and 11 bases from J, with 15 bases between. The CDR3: CASSLSNLRGQYF. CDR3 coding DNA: TGTGCCAGCAGCTTAAGCAACCTACGAGGGCAGTACTTC.

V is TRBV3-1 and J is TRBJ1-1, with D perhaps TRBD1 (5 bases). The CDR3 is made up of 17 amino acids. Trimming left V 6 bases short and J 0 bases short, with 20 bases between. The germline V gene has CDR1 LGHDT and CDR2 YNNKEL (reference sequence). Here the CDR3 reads CASRRDLGPLMNTEAFF. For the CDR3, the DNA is TGTGCCAGCAGAAGGGACCTGGGACCTCTCATGAACACTGAAGCTTTCTTT. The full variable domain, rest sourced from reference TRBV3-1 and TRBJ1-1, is DTAVSQTPKYLVTQMGNDKSIKCEQNLGHDTMYWYKQDSKKFLKIMFSYNNKELIINETVPNRFSPKSPDKAHLNLHINSLELGDSAVYFCASRRDLGPLMNTEAFFGQGTRLTVV.

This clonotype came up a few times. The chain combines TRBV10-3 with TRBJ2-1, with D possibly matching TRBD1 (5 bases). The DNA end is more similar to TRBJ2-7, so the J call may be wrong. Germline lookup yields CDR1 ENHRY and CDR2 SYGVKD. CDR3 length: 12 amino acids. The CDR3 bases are TGTGCCATCAGCTCAGGGTTGGGCGAGCAGTACTTC. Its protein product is CAISSGLGEQYF.

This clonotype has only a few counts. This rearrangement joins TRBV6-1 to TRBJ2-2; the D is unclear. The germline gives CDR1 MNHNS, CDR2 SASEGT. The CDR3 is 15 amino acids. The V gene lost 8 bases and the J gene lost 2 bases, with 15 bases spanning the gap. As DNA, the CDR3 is TGTGCCAGCCGAGTATCATTCTCCAACACCGGGGAGCTGTTTTTT. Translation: CASRVSFSNTGELFF.

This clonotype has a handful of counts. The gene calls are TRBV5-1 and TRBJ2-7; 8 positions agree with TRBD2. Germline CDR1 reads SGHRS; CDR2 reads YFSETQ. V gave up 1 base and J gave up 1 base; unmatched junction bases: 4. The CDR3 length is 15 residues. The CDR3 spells CASSLLGGGSYEQYF. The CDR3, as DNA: TGCGCCAGCAGCTTGCTCGGGGGGGGGTCCTACGAGCAGTACTTC. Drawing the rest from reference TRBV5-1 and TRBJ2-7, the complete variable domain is KAGVTQTPRYLIKTRGQQVTLSCSPISGHRSVSWYQQTPGQGLQFLFEYFSETQRNKGNFPGRFSGRQFSNSRSEMNVSTLELGDSALYLCASSLLGGGSYEQYFGPGTRLTVT.

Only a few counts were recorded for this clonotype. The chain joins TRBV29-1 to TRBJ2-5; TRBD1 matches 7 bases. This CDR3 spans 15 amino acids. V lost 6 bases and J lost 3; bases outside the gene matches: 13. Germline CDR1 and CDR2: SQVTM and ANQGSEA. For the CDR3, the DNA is TGCAGCGTCTTCCGACAGGGACGGGTGGAAGAGACCCAGTACTTC. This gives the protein CSVFRQGRVEETQYF.

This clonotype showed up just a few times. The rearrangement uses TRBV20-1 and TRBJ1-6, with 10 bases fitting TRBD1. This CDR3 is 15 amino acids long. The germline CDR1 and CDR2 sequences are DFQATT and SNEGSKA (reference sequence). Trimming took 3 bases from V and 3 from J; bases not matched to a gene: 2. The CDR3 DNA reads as TGCAGTGCTAGGACAGGGGGCATCTATAATTCACCCCTCCACTTT. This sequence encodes CSARTGGIYNSPLHF.

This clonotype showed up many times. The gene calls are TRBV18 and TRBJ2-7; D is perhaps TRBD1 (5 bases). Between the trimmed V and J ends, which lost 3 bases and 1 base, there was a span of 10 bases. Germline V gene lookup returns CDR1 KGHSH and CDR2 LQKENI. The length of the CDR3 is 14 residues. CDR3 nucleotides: TGTGCCAGCTCACCTAGGCAGGGATCCTACGAGCAGTACTTC. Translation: CASSPRQGSYEQYF.